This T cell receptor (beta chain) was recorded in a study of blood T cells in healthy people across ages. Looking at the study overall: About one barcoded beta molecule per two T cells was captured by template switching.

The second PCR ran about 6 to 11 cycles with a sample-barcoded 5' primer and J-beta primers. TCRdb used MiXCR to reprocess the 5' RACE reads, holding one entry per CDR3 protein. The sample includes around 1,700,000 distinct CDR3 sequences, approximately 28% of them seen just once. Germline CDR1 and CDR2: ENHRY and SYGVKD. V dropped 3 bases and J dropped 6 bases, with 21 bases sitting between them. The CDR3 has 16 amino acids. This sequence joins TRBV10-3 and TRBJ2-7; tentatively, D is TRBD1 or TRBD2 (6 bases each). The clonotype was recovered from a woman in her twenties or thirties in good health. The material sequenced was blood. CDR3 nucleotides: TGTGCCATCAGTGATCGGGGGCTTGAGGTGATTGGCGAGCAGTACTTC. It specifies CAISDRGLEVIGEQYF.